This T cell receptor beta chain comes out of a study of CD8 T cells in ankylosing spondylitis. Notes on the study in general: Disease-linked clones, CD8+, were relatively rare in peripheral blood. Previous work reported some of these motif variants in the synovial fluid and blood of reactive arthritis. Characteristic of ankylosing spondylitis blood, it appeared, was a TCR beta motif comprising fewer than 10 highly homologous variants.

From germline, CDR1 is SGHDT and CDR2 YYEEEE. Deletions cut 3 bases from V and 7 bases from J, with 11 bases between. This CDR3 has 12 residues. In the case of this clonotype: What it recognizes is unknown.

MiXCR was run by TCRdb on the 5' RACE reads, yielding one entry per CDR3 protein. The sample holds around 220,000 distinct CDR3 sequences; about 18% are singletons and the top ten take about 44%. J is TRBJ2-7 and V is TRBV5-6; D possibly corresponds to TRBD1 (5 bases). The sample comprised blood, either unsorted or a sorted T cell fraction (not recorded which). The clonotype was recovered from a male donor with ankylosing spondylitis. CDR3 residues: CASSSLGEEQYF. CDR3 in DNA: TGTGCCAGCAGCTCCCTAGGGGAAGAGCAGTACTTC.